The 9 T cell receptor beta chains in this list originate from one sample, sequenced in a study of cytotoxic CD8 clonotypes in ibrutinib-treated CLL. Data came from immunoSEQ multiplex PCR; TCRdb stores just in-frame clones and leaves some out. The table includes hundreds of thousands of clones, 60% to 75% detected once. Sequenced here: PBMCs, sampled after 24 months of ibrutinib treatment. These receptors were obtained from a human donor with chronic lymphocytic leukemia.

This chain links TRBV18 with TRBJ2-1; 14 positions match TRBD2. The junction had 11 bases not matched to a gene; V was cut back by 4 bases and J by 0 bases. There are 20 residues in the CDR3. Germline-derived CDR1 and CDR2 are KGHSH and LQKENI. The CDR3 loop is CASSLSMGTSGGSSYNEQFF. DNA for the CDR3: TGTGCCAGCTCACTGTCTATGGGGACTAGCGGGGGCAGCTCCTACAATGAGCAGTTCTTC. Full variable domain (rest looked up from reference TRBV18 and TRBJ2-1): NAGVMQNPRHLVRRRGQEARLRCSPMKGHSHVYWYRQLPEEGLKFMVYLQKENIIDESGMPKERFSAEFPKEGPSILRIQQVVRGDSAAYFCASSLSMGTSGGSSYNEQFFGPGTRLTVL.

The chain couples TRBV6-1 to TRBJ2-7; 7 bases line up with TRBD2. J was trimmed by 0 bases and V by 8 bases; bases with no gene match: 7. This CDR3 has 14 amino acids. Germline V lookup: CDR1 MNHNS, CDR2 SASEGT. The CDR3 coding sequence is TGTGCCAGCGGGGTCGGCGGGAGCTCCTACGAGCAGTACTTC. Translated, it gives CASGVGGSSYEQYF.

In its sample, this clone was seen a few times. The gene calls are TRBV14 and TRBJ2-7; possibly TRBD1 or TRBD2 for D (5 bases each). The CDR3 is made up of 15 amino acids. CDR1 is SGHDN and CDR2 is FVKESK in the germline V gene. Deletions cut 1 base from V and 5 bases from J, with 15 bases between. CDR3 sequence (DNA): TGTGCCAGCAGCCAAGTGACTCCTGGGACCGACGAGCAGTACTTC. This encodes CASSQVTPGTDEQYF.

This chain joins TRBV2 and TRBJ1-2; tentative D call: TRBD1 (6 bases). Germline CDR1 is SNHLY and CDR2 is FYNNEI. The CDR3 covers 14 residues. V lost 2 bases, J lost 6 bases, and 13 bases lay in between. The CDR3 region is CASSEQGQEDGYTF. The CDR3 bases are TGTGCCAGCAGTGAACAGGGGCAGGAGGATGGCTACACCTTC.

The CDR3 protein is CASSEWGGTTDTQYF. Here the CDR3 DNA reads TGTGCCAGCAGTGAATGGGGGGGCACCACAGATACGCAGTATTTT. V gene TRBV2 combines with J gene TRBJ2-3; weak D call: TRBD2 (7 bases). Trimming removed 2 bases at V and 2 bases at J, with 11 bases between. The germline gives CDR1 SNHLY, CDR2 FYNNEI. The CDR3 is 15 amino acids.

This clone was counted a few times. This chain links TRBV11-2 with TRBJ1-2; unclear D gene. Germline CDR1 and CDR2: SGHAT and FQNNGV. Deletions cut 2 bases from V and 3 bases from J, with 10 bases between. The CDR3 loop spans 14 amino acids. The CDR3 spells CASSLNGWDYGYTF. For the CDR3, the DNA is TGTGCCAGCAGCTTAAATGGGTGGGACTATGGCTACACCTTC.

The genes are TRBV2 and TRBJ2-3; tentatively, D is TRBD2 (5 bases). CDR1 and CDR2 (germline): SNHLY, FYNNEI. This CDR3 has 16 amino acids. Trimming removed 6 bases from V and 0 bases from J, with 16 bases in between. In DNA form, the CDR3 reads TGTGCCAGCAGAGCGAGCGGACTCGATAGCACAGATACGCAGTATTTT. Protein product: CASRASGLDSTDTQYF.

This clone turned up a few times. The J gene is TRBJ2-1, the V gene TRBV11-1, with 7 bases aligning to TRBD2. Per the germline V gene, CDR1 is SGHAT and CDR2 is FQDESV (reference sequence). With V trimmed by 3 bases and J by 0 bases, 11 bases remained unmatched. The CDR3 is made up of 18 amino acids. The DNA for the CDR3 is TGTGCCAGCAGCTTCAAATTGGGAGGGAAAGGCTCCTACAATGAGCAGTTCTTC. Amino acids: CASSFKLGGKGSYNEQFF.

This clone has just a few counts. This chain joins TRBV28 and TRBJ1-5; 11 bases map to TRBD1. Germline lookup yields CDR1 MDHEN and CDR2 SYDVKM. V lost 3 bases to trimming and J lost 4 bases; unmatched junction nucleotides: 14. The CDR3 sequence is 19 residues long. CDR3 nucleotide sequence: TGTGCCAGCAGTTTGTATTGGGTGGTCGGGACAGGGGGGAATCAGCCCCAGCATTTT. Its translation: CASSLYWVVGTGGNQPQHF. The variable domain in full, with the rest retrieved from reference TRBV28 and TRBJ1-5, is DVKVTQSSRYLVKRTGEKVFLECVQDMDHENMFWYRQDPGLGLRLIYFSYDVKMKEKGDIPEGYSVSREKKERFSLILESASTNQTSMYLCASSLYWVVGTGGNQPQHFGDGTRLSIL.